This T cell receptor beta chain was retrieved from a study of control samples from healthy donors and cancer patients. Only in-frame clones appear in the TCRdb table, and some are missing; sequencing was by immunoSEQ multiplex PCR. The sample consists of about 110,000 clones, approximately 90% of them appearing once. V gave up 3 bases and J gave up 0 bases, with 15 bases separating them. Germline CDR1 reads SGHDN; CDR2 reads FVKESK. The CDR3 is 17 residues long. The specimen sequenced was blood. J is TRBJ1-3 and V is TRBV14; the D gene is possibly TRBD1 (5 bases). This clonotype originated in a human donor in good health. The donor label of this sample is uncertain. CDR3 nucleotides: TGTGCCAGCAGCCAGGGGCCGGACGGATTCTCTGGAAACACCATATATTTT. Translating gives CASSQGPDGFSGNTIYF.